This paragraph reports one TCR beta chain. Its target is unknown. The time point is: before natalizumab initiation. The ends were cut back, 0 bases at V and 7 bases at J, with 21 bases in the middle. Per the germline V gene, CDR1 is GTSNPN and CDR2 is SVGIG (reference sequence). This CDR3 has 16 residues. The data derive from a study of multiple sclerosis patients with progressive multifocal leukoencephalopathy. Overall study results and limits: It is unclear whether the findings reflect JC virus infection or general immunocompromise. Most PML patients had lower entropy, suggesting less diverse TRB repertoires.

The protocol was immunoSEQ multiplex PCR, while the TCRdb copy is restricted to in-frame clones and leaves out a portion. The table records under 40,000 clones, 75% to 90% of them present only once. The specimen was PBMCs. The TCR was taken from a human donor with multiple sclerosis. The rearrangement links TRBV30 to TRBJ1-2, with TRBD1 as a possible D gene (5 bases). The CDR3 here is CAWSVGAVAVGSGYTF. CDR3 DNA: TGTGCCTGGAGTGTAGGGGCGGTCGCAGTGGGCTCTGGCTACACCTTC.